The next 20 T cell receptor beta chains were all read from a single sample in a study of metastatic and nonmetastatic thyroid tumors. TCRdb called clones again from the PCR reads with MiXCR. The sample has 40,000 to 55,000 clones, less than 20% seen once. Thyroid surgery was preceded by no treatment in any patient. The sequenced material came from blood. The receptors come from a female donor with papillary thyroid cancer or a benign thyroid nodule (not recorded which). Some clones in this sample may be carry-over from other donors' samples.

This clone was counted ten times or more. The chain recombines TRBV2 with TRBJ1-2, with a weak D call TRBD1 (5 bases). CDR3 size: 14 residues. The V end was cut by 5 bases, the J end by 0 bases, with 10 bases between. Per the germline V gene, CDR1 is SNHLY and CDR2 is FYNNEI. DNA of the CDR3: TGTGCCAGCAGTTCTACGACAGCTAACTATGGCTACACCTTC. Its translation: CASSSTTANYGYTF. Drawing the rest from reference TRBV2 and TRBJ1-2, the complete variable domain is EPEVTQTPSHQVTQMGQEVILRCVPISNHLYFYWYRQILGQKVEFLVSFYNNEISEKSEIFDDQFSVERPDGSNFTLKIRSTKLEDSAMYFCASSSTTANYGYTFGSGTRLTVV.

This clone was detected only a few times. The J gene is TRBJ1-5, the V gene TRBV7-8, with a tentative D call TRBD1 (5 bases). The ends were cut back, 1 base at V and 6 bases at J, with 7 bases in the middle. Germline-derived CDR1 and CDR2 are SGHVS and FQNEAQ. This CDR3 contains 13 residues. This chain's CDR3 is CASSLGQGQPQHF. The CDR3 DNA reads TGTGCCAGCAGCTTAGGTCAGGGTCAGCCCCAGCATTTT.

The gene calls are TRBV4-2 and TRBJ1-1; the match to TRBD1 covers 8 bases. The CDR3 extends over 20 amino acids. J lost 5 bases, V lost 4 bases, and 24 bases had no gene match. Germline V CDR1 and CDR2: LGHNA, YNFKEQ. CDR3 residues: CASSPDGTGQLNQAGTEAFF. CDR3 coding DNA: TGTGCCAGCAGCCCCGACGGGACAGGTCAACTAAATCAAGCGGGAACTGAAGCTTTCTTT.

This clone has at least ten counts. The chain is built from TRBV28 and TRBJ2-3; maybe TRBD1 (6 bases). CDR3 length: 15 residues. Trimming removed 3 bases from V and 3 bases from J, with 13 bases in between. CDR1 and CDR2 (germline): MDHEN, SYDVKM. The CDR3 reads CASSFQLGATDTQYF. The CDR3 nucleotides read TGTGCCAGCAGTTTCCAACTGGGGGCGACAGATACGCAGTATTTT.

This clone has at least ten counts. CDR3 loop: CASSFGGRETQYF. The CDR3 DNA reads TGTGCCAGCAGCTTCGGGGGACGGGAGACCCAGTACTTC. The chain joins TRBV7-7 to TRBJ2-5, with D perhaps matching TRBD2 (6 bases). Germline V gene lookup returns CDR1 SSHAT and CDR2 FNYEAQ (reference sequence). V was cut by 3 bases and J by 5 bases, with 10 bases left in between. This CDR3 spans 13 amino acids.

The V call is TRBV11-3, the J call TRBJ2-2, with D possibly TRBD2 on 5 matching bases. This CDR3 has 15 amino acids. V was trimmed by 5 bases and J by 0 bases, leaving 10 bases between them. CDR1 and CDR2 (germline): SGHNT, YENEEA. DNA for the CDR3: TGTGCCAGCAGCCCCGGAGGCCCGAACACCGGGGAGCTGTTTTTT. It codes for CASSPGGPNTGELFF. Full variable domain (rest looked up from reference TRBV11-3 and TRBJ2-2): EAGVVQSPRYKIIEKKQPVAFWCNPISGHNTLYWYLQNLGQGPELLIRYENEEAVDDSQLPKDRFSAERLKGVDSTLKIQPAELGDSAVYLCASSPGGPNTGELFFGEGSRLTVL.

The CDR3 spells CASSFDVSSYNEQFF. CDR3 nucleotide sequence: TGCGCCAGCAGCTTCGACGTCAGCTCCTACAATGAGCAGTTCTTC. The genes are TRBV5-1 and TRBJ2-1; no clear D. Germline V gives CDR1 SGHRS, CDR2 YFSETQ. The CDR3 is 15 residues long. The ends were cut back, 2 bases at V and 0 bases at J, with 9 bases in the middle.

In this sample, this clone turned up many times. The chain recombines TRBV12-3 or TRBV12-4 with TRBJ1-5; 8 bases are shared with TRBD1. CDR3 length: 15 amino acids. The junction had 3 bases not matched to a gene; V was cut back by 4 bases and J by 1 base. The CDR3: CASSWTGLSNQPQHF. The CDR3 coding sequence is TGTGCCAGCAGTTGGACAGGGTTGAGCAATCAGCCCCAGCATTTT.

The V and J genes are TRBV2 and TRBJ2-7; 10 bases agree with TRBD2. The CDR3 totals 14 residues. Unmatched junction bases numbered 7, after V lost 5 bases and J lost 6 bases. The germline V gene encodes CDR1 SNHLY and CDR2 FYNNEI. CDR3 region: CASSFSGGATEQYF. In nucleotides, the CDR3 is TGTGCCAGCAGTTTCAGCGGGGGGGCCACCGAGCAGTACTTC. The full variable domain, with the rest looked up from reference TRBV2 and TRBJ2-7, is EPEVTQTPSHQVTQMGQEVILRCVPISNHLYFYWYRQILGQKVEFLVSFYNNEISEKSEIFDDQFSVERPDGSNFTLKIRSTKLEDSAMYFCASSFSGGATEQYFGPGTRLTVT.

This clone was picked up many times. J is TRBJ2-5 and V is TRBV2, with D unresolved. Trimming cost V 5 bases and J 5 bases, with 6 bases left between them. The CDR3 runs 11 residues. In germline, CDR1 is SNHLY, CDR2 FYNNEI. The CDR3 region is CASSLGETQYF. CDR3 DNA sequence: TGTGCCAGCAGTCTAGGGGAGACCCAGTACTTC.

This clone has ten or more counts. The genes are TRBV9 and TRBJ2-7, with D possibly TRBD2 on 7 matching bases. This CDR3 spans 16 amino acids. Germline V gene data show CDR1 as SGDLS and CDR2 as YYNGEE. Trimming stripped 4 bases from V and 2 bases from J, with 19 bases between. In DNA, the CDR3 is TGTGCCAGCAGCAAAGGGATGCGGGGGCAGACCTACGAGCAGTACTTC. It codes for CASSKGMRGQTYEQYF.

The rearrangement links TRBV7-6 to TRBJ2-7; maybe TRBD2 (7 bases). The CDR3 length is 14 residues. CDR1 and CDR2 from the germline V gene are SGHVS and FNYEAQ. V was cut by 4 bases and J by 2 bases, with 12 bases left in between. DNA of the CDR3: TGTGCCAGCAGCTCCTCGGGGGGCCCCTACGAGCAGTACTTC. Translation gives CASSSSGGPYEQYF.

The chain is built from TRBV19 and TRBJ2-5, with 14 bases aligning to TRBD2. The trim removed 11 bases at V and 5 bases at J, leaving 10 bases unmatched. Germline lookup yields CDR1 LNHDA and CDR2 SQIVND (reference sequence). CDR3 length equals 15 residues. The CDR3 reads CAWRPGLAGAETQYF. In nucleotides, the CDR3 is TGTGCCTGGAGGCCGGGACTAGCGGGAGCCGAGACCCAGTACTTC.

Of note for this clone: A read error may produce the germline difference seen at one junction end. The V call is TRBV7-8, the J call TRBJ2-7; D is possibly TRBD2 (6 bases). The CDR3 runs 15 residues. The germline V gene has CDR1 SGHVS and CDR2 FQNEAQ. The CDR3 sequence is CAGSPRGWATYEQYF. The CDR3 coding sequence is TGTGCCGGCAGCCCCCGGGGGTGGGCGACCTACGAGCAGTACTTC.

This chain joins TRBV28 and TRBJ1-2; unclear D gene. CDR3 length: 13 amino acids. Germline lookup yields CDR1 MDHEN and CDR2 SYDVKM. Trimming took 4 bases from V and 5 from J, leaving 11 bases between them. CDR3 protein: CASSSPQRYGYTF. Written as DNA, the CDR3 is TGTGCCAGCAGTTCCCCCCAACGTTATGGCTACACCTTC.

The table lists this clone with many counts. CDR3 in amino acids: CSARDTGSGAFF. The CDR3 coding sequence is TGCAGTGCTAGAGATACCGGATCCGGAGCTTTCTTT. The chain links TRBV20-1 to TRBJ1-1, with D uncertain. Trimming cost V 0 bases and J 10 bases, with 12 bases left between them. Germline V lookup: CDR1 DFQATT, CDR2 SNEGSKA (reference sequence). CDR3 size: 12 residues.

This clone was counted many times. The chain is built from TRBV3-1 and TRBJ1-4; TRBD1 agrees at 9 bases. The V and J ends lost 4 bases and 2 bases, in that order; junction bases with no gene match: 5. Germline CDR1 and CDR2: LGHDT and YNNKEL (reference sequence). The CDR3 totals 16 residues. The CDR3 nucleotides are TGTGCCAGCAGCCCGCTCGGACAGGGGACTAATGAAAAACTGTTTTTT. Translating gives CASSPLGQGTNEKLFF.

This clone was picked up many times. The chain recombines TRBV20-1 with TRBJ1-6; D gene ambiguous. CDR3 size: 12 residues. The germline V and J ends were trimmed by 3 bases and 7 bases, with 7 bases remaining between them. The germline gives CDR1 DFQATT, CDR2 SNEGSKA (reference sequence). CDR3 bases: TGCAGTGCTAGTAGGGTGAATTCACCCCTCCACTTT. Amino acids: CSASRVNSPLHF.

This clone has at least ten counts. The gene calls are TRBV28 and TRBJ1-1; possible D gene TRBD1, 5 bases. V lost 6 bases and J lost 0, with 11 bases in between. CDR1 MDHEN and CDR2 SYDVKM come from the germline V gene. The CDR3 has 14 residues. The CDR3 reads CASSLGDLNTEAFF. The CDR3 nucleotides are TGTGCCAGCAGCTTGGGGGACCTGAACACTGAAGCTTTCTTT.

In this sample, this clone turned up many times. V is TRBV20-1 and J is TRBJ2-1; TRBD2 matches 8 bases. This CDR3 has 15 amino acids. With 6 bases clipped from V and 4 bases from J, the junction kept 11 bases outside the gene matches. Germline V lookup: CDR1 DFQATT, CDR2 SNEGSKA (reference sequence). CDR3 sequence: CSADPTSGDYNEQFF. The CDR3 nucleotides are TGCAGTGCAGATCCCACTAGCGGAGATTACAATGAGCAGTTCTTC.